Sequencing of this T cell receptor beta chain was carried out in a study of patients and donors after allogeneic stem cell transplantation. This clonotype was seen a handful of times. In germline, CDR1 is MDHEN, CDR2 SYDVKM. The J segment lost 6 bases and the V segment lost 5 bases, leaving 18 bases of the junction unmatched. The CDR3 has 17 amino acids. Using its own MiXCR run on the RT-PCR reads, TCRdb lists one record per CDR3 protein. Among 400,000 to 450,000 distinct CDR3 sequences listed, under 20% were seen once. The sample consisted of blood, either unsorted or a sorted T cell fraction (not recorded which). This chain links TRBV28 with TRBJ2-7, with 8 bases that match TRBD2. The origin of this receptor is a human donor who was either an allogeneic HSCT recipient or a stem cell or donor lymphocyte infusion donor (not recorded which). It is not recorded whose cells these are; they may come from a transplant donor. This CDR3 reads CASSGRAFPGREGEQYF. As DNA, the CDR3 is TGTGCCAGCAGTGGGCGGGCCTTCCCGGGACGGGAGGGCGAGCAGTACTTC.